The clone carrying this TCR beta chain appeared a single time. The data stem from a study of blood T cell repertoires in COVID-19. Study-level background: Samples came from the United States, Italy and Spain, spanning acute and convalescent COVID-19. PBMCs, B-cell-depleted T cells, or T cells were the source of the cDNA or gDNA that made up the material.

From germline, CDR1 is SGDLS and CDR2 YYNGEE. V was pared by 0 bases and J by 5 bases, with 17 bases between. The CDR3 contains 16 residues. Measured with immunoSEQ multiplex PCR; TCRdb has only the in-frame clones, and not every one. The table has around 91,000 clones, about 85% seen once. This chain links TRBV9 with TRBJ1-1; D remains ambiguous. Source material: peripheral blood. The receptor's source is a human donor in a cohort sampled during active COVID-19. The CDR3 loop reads CASSVGAGLSDTEAFF. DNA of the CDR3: TGTGCCAGCAGCGTAGGTGCAGGTTTATCAGATACTGAAGCTTTCTTT.